A selection of T cell receptor beta chains follows, all from one sample in a study of T cell responses to AZD1222 COVID-19 vaccine. Method: immunoSEQ multiplex PCR; TCRdb's copy keeps in-frame clones and lacks some. The sample holds some 200,000 clones, roughly nine tenths seen once. This specimen was peripheral blood, taken 28 days after the second AZD1222 dose. The receptors were gathered from an adult who received the AZD1222 COVID-19 vaccine. CDR3s include the opening cysteine and the closing phenylalanine or tryptophan.

v_gene	len	j_gene	CDR3aa
TRBV18	16	TRBJ2-7	CASSPTRGMSSYEQYF
TRBV2	13	TRBJ2-5	CASSGGLQETQYF
TRBV3-1/TRBV3-2	14	TRBJ1-1	CASSPRLSNTEAFF
TRBV7-2	16	TRBJ2-1	CASSFSSGVKANEQFF
TRBV5-1	14	TRBJ2-1	CASSLGDRSNEQFF
TRBV19	16	TRBJ2-2	CASSIAGTSGPGELFF
TRBV30	13	TRBJ2-7	CAWSRGDSYEQYF
TRBV19	14	TRBJ2-3	CASSIGQWGDTQYF
TRBV9	13	TRBJ1-5	CASSVGFNQPQHF
TRBV2	17	TRBJ2-3	CASSEGRGAGGPGTQYF
TRBV9	15	TRBJ2-3	CASSAGTSNWDTQYF
TRBV3-1/TRBV3-2	17	TRBJ2-7	CASSQEIGTRHFGEQYF
TRBV18	14	TRBJ1-1	CASSPITRNTEAFF
TRBV5-1	17	TRBJ2-7	CASRDSRGTSGSYEQYF
TRBV5-4	13	TRBJ1-1	CASSFDRNTEAFF
TRBV25-1	13	TRBJ2-4	CASSPAGGSIQYF
TRBV19	16	TRBJ1-6	CASSKQQGRGNSPLHF
TRBV2	15	TRBJ2-1	CASSEELTGLGEQFF
TRBV11-2	16	TRBJ2-2	CASSDRDRGVTGELFF
TRBV7-8	13	TRBJ1-4	CASSTTRGEKLFF
TRBV7-9	13	TRBJ1-1	CASSLLQGTEAFF
TRBV7-9	14	TRBJ1-2	CASSLTGQGYGYTF
TRBV18	13	TRBJ1-2	CASSRADNYGYTF
TRBV2	16	TRBJ2-7	CASRDNRAGSEDEQYF
TRBV19	13	TRBJ1-5	CASSGQTNQPQHF
TRBV7-7	15	TRBJ2-2	CASSPSGSNTGELFF
TRBV5-1	15	TRBJ1-5	CASSSDGGANQPQHF
TRBV7-8	13	TRBJ2-7	CASSRGLGAEQYF
TRBV3-1/TRBV3-2	16	TRBJ1-1	CASSQGGTVRSNEAFF
TRBV20-1	10	TRBJ1-1	CSAASKSAFF
TRBV5-6	15	TRBJ1-1	CASSQLGTGGTEAFF
TRBV7-9	14	TRBJ2-3	CASSPSASTDTQYF
TRBV4-2	14	TRBJ2-3	CASSQESYTDTQYF
TRBV29-1	18	TRBJ1-4	CSVLTGRDRGRANEKLFF
TRBV9	15	TRBJ1-4	CASSGAGVANEKLFF
TRBV21-1	13	TRBJ1-2	CASSADRDKSYTF
TRBV5-4	17	TRBJ2-6	CASSLGTGGVGANVLTF
TRBV5-1	14	TRBJ1-4	CASSLLATNEKLFF
TRBV11-1	15	TRBJ2-7	CASSPQGAGGYEQYF
TRBV7-2	14	TRBJ2-2	CASSSRGVTGELFF
TRBV4-1	16	TRBJ1-3	CASSQRTGGPGNTIYF
TRBV7-2	17	TRBJ1-1	CASSAWGRGPPNTEAFF